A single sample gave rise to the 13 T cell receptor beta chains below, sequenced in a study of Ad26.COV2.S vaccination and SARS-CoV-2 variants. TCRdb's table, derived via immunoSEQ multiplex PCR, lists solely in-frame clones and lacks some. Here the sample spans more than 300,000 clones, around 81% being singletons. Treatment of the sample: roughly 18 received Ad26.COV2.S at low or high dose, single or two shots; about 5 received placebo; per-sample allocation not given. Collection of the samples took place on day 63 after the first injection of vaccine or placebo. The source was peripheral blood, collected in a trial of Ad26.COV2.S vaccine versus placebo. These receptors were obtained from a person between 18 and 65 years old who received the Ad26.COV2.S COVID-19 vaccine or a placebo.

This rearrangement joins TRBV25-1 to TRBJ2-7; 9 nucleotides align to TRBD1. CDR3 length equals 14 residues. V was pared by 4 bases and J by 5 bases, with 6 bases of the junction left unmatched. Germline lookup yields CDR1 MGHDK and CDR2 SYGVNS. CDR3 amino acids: CASSVYRGLDEQYF. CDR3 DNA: TGTGCCAGCAGTGTTTACAGGGGGCTGGACGAGCAGTACTTC.

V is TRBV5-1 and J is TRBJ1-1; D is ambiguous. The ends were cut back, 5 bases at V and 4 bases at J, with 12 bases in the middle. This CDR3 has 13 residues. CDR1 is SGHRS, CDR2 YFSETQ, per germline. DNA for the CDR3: TGCGCCAGCAGTCCGGATGGAGGCACTGAAGCTTTCTTT. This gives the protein CASSPDGGTEAFF.

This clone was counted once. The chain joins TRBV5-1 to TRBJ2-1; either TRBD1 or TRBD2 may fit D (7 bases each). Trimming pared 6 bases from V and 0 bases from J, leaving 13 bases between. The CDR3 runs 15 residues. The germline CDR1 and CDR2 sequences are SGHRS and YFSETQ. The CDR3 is CASIPRGGSYNEQFF. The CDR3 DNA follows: TGCGCCAGCATCCCCAGGGGGGGCTCCTACAATGAGCAGTTCTTC.

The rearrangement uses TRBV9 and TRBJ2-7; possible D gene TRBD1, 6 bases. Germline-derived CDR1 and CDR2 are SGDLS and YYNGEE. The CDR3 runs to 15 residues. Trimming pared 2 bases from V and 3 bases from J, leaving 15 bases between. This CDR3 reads CASSVRGRDVYEQYF. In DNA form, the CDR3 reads TGTGCCAGCAGCGTCAGGGGCCGAGACGTCTACGAGCAGTACTTC.

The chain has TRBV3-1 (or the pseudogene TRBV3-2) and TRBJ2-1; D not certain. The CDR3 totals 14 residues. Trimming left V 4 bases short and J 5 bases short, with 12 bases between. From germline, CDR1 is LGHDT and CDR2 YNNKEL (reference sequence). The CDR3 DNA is TGTGCCAGCAGCCGGCTGATCTTAAACAATGAGCAGTTCTTC. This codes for CASSRLILNNEQFF.

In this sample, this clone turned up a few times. CDR3 loop: CASSQVRGDNFPETQYF. CDR3 nucleotide sequence: TGTGCCAGCAGCCAGGTCCGTGGAGATAATTTTCCGGAGACCCAGTACTTC. The chain is built from TRBV13 and TRBJ2-5; no definite D call. The V gene lost 5 bases and the J gene lost 5 bases, with 24 bases spanning the gap. CDR3 length: 17 residues. Germline values: CDR1 PRHDT, CDR2 FYEKMQ (reference sequence).

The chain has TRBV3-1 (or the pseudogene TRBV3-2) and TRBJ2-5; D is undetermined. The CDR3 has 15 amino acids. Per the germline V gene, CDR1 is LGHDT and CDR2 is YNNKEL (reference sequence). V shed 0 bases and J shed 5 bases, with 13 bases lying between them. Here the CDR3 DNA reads TGTGCCAGCAGCCAAGAAGGCCCTTACGGGGAGACCCAGTACTTC. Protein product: CASSQEGPYGETQYF.

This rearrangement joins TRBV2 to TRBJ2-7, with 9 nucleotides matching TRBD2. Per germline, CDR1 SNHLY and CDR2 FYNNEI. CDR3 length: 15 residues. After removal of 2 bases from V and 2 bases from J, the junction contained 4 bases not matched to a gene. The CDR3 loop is CASSESSGAPYEQYF. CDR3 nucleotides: TGTGCCAGCAGTGAATCTAGCGGGGCCCCCTACGAGCAGTACTTC.

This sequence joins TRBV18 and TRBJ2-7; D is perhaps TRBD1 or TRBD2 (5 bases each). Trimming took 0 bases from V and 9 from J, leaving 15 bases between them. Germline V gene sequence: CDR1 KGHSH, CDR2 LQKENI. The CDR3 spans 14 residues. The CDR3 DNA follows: TGTGCCAGCTCACCACCGATTGAGGGGACCGGGCAGTACTTC. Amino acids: CASSPPIEGTGQYF.

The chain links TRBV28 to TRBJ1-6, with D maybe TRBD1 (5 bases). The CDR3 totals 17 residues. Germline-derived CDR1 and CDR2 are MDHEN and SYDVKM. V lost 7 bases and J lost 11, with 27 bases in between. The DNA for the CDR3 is TGTGCCAGCAAAGGGACGGAGAAGGACGATATTTGGCCACCCCTCCACTTT. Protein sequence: CASKGTEKDDIWPPLHF.

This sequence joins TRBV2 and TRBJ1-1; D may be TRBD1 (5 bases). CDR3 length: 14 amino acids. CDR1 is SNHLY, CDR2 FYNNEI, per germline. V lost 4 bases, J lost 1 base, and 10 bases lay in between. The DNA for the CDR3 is TGTGCCAGCAGTGGGGGCACCTGGAACACTGAAGCTTTCTTT. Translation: CASSGGTWNTEAFF.

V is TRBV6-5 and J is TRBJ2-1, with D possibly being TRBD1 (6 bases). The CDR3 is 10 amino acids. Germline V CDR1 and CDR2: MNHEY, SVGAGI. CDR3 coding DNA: TGTGCGACAGGTCACAATGAGCAGTTCTTC. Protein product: CATGHNEQFF.

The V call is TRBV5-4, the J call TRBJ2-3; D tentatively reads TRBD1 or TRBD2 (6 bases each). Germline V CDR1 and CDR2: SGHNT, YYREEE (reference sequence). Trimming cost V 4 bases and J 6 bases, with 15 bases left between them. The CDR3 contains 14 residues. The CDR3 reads CASSAGHQRDTQYF. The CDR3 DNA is TGTGCCAGCAGCGCGGGACACCAGAGGGATACGCAGTATTTT.